Sequencing of this T cell receptor beta chain was carried out in a study of blood T cell repertoires in COVID-19. Study-level background: Acute-phase and convalescent COVID-19 samples originated in the United States, Italy and Spain.

The CDR3 length is 14 residues. Germline-derived CDR1 and CDR2 are SGHTA and FQGNSA. V was clipped by 5 bases and J by 5 bases, with 14 bases between them. Original methodology: The assay estimated nucleated cells by amplifying reference gene primers. Sequenced by immunoSEQ multiplex PCR; TCRdb stores in-frame clones only, minus some. The DNA gave D and trimming, while V, J and clone size come from that table. The data show roughly 170,000 clones, approximately 84% seen once. The TCR originated in a woman aged 35 to 49 with acute COVID-19. Input material: PBMCs or T cells enriched from blood (not recorded which). The chain uses TRBV7-2 and TRBJ2-3, with D perhaps matching TRBD2 (6 bases). The CDR3 loop is CASSQRRAEDTQYF. In nucleotides, the CDR3 is TGTGCCAGCAGCCAACGGAGGGCCGAAGATACGCAGTATTTT.